The 10 T cell receptor beta chains below were found in one sample sequenced in a study of monozygotic twins with inflammatory bowel disease. TCRdb reprocessed the 5' RACE reads and keeps a single row for each CDR3 protein, giving no DNA. This repertoire includes about 210,000 distinct CDR3 sequences. Material: blood. Source of these receptors: a human donor with ulcerative colitis or Crohn's disease, or a healthy co-twin of an affected twin (not recorded which).

V usage is TRBV5-1 and J usage is TRBJ2-3. CDR1 and CDR2 (germline): SGHRS, YFSETQ. The CDR3 extends over 14 amino acids. The CDR3 loop is CASSLTRSTDTQYF.

This chain links TRBV10-2 with TRBJ2-7; no DNA is available, so the TRBD1 call from TCRdb remains unchecked. Looked up from germline, CDR1 is WSHSY and CDR2 is SAAADI. This CDR3 is 13 amino acids long. The chain's CDR3 is CASKAGAKYEQYF.

The V call is TRBV3-1, the J call TRBJ2-2; as DNA is missing, the TRBD2 call by TCRdb cannot be tested. Germline V lookup: CDR1 LGHDT, CDR2 YNNKEL (reference sequence). This CDR3 contains 17 residues. CDR3 protein: CASSQVGRRTNTGELFF. Full variable domain (remainder filled in from reference TRBV3-1 and TRBJ2-2): DTAVSQTPKYLVTQMGNDKSIKCEQNLGHDTMYWYKQDSKKFLKIMFSYNNKELIINETVPNRFSPKSPDKAHLNLHINSLELGDSAVYFCASSQVGRRTNTGELFFGEGSRLTVL.

The chain joins TRBV5-1 to TRBJ1-1; lacking DNA, the TRBD1 call made by TCRdb goes unchecked. CDR1 SGHRS and CDR2 YFSETQ come from the germline V gene. The CDR3 is 16 amino acids. Here the CDR3 reads CASSFATGGLNTEAFF.

The rearrangement uses TRBV19 and TRBJ1-5. CDR1 and CDR2 from the germline V gene are LNHDA and SQIVND (reference sequence). The CDR3 is 16 amino acids. The CDR3 sequence: CASSIGRLNSNQPQHF.

The chain recombines TRBV5-6 with TRBJ2-1. The CDR3 is made up of 14 amino acids. CDR1 is SGHDT and CDR2 is YYEEEE in the germline V gene. CDR3 protein: CASTTPSASNEQFF. Drawing the rest from reference TRBV5-6 and TRBJ2-1, the complete variable domain is DAGVTQSPTHLIKTRGQQVTLRCSPKSGHDTVSWYQQALGQGPQFIFQYYEEEERQRGNFPDRFSGHQFPNYSSELNVNALLLGDSALYLCASTTPSASNEQFFGPGTRLTVL.

The rearrangement joins TRBV18 to TRBJ2-3; the TCRdb call, TRBD2, lacks DNA for checking. There are 13 residues in the CDR3. CDR1 and CDR2 (germline): KGHSH, LQKENI. CDR3 in amino acids: CASSPPGSGTQYF. Using reference TRBV18 and TRBJ2-3 for the parts outside the CDR3, the full variable domain is NAGVMQNPRHLVRRRGQEARLRCSPMKGHSHVYWYRQLPEEGLKFMVYLQKENIIDESGMPKERFSAEFPKEGPSILRIQQVVRGDSAAYFCASSPPGSGTQYFGPGTRLTVL.

V and J are TRBV12-5 and TRBJ2-1; TCRdb's D call of TRBD1 is untestable without DNA. In germline, CDR1 is LGHNT, CDR2 FRNRAP. The CDR3 covers 16 residues. This CDR3 reads CASGGTAPTAYNEQFF.

CDR3 protein: CASSLQGLYKRAEAFF. The gene calls are TRBV7-9 and TRBJ1-1; TCRdb gives TRBD1 as the D gene, but with no DNA this cannot be confirmed. The CDR3 is 16 amino acids. In germline, CDR1 is SEHNR, CDR2 FQNEAQ (reference sequence).

The chain uses TRBV5-1 and TRBJ1-2; TCRdb outputs TRBD1, but without DNA this stays unchecked. The length of the CDR3 is 14 residues. The germline V gene has CDR1 SGHRS and CDR2 YFSETQ. CDR3 sequence: CASSLAPTGEGYTF. The full variable domain, with the rest looked up from reference TRBV5-1 and TRBJ1-2, is KAGVTQTPRYLIKTRGQQVTLSCSPISGHRSVSWYQQTPGQGLQFLFEYFSETQRNKGNFPGRFSGRQFSNSRSEMNVSTLELGDSALYLCASSLAPTGEGYTFGSGTRLTVV.